This passage covers 7 T cell receptor beta chains from one sample sequenced in a study of T cells after somatic rescue of genetic block. Only in-frame clones appear in the TCRdb table, and some are missing; sequencing was by immunoSEQ multiplex PCR. The top ten hold approximately 3% of the sample, which has about 70,000 clones, around 92% seen once. The sample was peripheral blood mononuclear cells (PBMCs). The receptors stem from a man aged 35 to 55.

The gene calls are TRBV29-1 and TRBJ1-3; D is possibly TRBD1 (6 bases). CDR1 and CDR2 (germline): SQVTM, ANQGSEA. The CDR3 consists of 16 residues. V dropped 1 base and J dropped 0 bases, with 13 bases sitting between them. The DNA of the CDR3 is TGCAGCGTTGAAGTTCCCAGGGGAACCTCTGGAAACACCATATATTTT. Its translation is CSVEVPRGTSGNTIYF.

This chain connects TRBV9 to TRBJ2-7, with TRBD2 matching over 13 bases. This CDR3 is built from 15 residues. Unmatched junction bases numbered 8, after V lost 4 bases and J lost 7 bases. Germline V gene data show CDR1 as SGDLS and CDR2 as YYNGEE. Here the CDR3 reads CASSYGLAGAEEQYF. The CDR3, as DNA: TGTGCCAGCAGCTATGGACTAGCGGGAGCTGAGGAGCAGTACTTC.

This clone was detected only once. The rearrangement joins TRBV2 to TRBJ2-1, with 12 bases lining up with TRBD2. Germline trimming cut 7 bases from V and 7 bases from J; bases unmatched to any gene: 5. CDR1 and CDR2 from the germline V gene are SNHLY and FYNNEI. The CDR3 extends over 14 amino acids. The CDR3 loop reads CASTLLAGGNEQFF. The CDR3 DNA reads TGTGCCAGCACGCTTCTAGCGGGGGGGAATGAGCAGTTCTTC.

Only one count was recorded for this clone. This chain joins TRBV18 and TRBJ2-7; TRBD1 matches 9 bases. This CDR3 is built from 15 residues. Germline V gene lookup returns CDR1 KGHSH and CDR2 LQKENI. The trim removed 6 bases at V and 6 bases at J, leaving 12 bases unmatched. DNA for the CDR3: TGTGCCAGCTCGTACTCGGGACAGGGAGGGGCCGAGCAGTACTTC. It translates to CASSYSGQGGAEQYF.

This clone was detected a few times. V gene TRBV4-1 combines with J gene TRBJ2-2, with TRBD2 identical over 12 bases. Germline trimming cut 5 bases from V and 0 bases from J; bases unmatched to any gene: 10. Germline CDR1 MGHRA, CDR2 YSYEKL. The CDR3 totals 19 residues. The CDR3 protein is CASSIKGLAGGPNTGELFF. The CDR3 nucleotides read TGCGCCAGCAGCATAAAGGGCCTAGCGGGGGGGCCGAACACCGGGGAGCTGTTTTTT.

The J gene is TRBJ2-7, the V gene TRBV7-9; 14 positions agree with TRBD2. Trimming cost V 5 bases and J 4 bases; bases outside gene matches: 1. Germline V gene sequence: CDR1 SEHNR, CDR2 FQNEAQ (reference sequence). This CDR3 is built from 14 residues. CDR3 sequence: CASSGTSGSYEQYF. For the CDR3, the DNA is TGTGCCAGCAGCGGGACTAGCGGGAGTTACGAGCAGTACTTC.

The CDR3 protein is CASSRKGDYASYEQYF. CDR3 coding DNA: TGTGCCAGCAGCAGAAAAGGGGACTACGCCTCCTACGAGCAGTACTTC. The rearrangement links TRBV9 to TRBJ2-7, with TRBD2 matching over 7 bases. Germline CDR1 SGDLS, CDR2 YYNGEE. The J segment lost 0 bases and the V segment lost 4 bases, leaving 10 bases of the junction unmatched. The CDR3 length is 16 residues.